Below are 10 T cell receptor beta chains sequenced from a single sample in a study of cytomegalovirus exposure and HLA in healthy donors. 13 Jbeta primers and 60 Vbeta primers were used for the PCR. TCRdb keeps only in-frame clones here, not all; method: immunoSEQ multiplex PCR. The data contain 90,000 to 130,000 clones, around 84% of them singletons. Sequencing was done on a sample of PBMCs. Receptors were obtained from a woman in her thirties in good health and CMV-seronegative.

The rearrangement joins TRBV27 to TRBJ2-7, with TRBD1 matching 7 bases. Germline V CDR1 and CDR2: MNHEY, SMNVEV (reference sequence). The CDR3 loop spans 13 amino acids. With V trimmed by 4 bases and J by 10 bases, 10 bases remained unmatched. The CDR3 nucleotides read TGTGCCAGCAGTTCGGGACAGACTCTACGCCAGTACTTC. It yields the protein CASSSGQTLRQYF.

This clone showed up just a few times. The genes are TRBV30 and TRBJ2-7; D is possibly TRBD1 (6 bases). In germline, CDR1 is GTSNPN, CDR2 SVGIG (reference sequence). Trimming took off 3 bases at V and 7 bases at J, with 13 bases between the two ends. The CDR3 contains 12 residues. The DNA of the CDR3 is TGTGCCTGGAGACAGGGTTTGGGGGAGCAGTACTTC. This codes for CAWRQGLGEQYF.

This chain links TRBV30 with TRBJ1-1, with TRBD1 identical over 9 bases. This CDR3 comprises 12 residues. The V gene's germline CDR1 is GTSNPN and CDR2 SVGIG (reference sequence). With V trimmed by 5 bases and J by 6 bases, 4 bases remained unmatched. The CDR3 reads CAWEDRGAEAFF. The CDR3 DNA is TGTGCCTGGGAGGACAGGGGAGCTGAAGCTTTCTTT.

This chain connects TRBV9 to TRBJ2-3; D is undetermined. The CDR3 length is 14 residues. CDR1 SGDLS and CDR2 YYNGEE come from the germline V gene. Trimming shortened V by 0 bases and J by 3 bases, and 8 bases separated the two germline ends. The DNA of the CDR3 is TGTGCCAGCAGCGTAGATCCGACTACAGATACGCAGTATTTT. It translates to CASSVDPTTDTQYF.

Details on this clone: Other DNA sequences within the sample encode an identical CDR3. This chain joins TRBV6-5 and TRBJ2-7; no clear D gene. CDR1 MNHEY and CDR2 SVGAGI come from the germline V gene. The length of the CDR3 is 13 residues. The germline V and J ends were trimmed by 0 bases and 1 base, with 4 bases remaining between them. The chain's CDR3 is CASSYSRSYEQYF. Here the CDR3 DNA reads TGTGCCAGCAGTTACTCACGGTCCTACGAGCAGTACTTC.

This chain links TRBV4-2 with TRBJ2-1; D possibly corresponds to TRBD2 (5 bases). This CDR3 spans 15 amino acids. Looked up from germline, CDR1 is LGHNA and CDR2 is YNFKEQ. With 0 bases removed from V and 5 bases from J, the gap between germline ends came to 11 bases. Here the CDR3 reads CASSQDPAADNEQFF. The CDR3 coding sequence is TGTGCCAGCAGCCAAGACCCAGCGGCTGACAATGAGCAGTTCTTC.

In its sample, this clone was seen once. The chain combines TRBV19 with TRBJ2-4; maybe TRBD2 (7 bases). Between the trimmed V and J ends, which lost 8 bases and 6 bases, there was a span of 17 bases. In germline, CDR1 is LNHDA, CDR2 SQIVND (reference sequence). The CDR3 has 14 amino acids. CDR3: CASARGGKGNIQYF. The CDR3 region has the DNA TGTGCCAGTGCGAGGGGGGGAAAAGGAAACATTCAGTACTTC.

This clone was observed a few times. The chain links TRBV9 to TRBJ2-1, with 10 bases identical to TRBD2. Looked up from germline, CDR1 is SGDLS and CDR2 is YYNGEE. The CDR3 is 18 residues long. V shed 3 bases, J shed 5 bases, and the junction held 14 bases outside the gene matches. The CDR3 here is CASSDSGTLAGADNEQFF. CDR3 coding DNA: TGTGCCAGCAGCGACAGTGGGACCCTAGCGGGAGCCGACAATGAGCAGTTCTTC.

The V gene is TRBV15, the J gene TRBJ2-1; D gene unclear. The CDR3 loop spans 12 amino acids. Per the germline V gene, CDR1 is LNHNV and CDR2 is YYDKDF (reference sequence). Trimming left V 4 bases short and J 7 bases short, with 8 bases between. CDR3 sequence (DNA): TGTGCCACCAGCACCTCCGGGAATGAGCAGTTCTTC. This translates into CATSTSGNEQFF. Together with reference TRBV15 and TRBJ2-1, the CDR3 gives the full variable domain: DAMVIQNPRYQVTQFGKPVTLSCSQTLNHNVMYWYQQKSSQAPKLLFHYYDKDFNNEADTPDNFQSRRPNTSFCFLDIRSPGLGDTAMYLCATSTSGNEQFFGPGTRLTVL.

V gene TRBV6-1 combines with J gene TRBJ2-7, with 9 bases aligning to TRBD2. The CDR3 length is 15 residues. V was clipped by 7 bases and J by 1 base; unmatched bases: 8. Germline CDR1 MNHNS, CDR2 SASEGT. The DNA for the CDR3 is TGTGCCAGCACCTATAAGACTAGCGGTTCCTACGAGCAGTACTTC. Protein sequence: CASTYKTSGSYEQYF.